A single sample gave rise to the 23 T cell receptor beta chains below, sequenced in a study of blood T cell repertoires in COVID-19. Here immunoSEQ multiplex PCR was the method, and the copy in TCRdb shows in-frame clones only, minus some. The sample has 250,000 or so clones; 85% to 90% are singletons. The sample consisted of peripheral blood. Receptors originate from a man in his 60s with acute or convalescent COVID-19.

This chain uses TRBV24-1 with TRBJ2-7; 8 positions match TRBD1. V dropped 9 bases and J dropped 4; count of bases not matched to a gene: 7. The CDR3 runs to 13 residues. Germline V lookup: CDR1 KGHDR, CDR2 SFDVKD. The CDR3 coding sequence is TGTGCCACCCAAGGACAGGGACAATACGAGCAGTACTTC. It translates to CATQGQGQYEQYF.

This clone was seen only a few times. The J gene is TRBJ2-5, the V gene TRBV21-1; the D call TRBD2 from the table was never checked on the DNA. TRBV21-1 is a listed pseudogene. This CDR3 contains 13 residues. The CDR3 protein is CASTEKMRETQYF. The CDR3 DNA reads TGTGCCAGCACCGAAAAAATGCGGGAGACCCAGTACTTC.

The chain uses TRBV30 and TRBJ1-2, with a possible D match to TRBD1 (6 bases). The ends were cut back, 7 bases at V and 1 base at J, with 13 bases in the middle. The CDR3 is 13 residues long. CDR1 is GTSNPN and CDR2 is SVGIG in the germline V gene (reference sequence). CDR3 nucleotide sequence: TGTGCCTCAAGCCGGACAGATAACTATGGCTACACCTTC. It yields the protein CASSRTDNYGYTF.

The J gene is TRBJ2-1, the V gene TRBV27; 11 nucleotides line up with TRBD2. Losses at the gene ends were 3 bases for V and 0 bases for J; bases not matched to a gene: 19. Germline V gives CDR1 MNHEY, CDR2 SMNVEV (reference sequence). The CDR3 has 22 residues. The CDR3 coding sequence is TGTGCCAGCAGTTTCGGCAGGGTGTTTGGGACTAGCGGAACGAGCTCCTACAATGAGCAGTTCTTC. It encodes CASSFGRVFGTSGTSSYNEQFF.

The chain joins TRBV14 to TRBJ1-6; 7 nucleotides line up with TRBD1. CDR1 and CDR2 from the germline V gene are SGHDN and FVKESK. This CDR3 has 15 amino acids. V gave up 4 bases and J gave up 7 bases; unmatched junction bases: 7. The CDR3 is CASSRERGLNSPLHF. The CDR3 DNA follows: TGTGCCAGCAGCCGGGAGAGGGGGCTGAATTCACCCCTCCACTTT.

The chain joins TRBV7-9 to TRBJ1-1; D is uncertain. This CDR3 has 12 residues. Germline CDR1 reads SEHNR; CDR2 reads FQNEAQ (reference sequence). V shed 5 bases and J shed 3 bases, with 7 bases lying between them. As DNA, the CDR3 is TGTGCCAGCAGCAGCCTGTACACTGAAGCTTTCTTT. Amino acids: CASSSLYTEAFF.

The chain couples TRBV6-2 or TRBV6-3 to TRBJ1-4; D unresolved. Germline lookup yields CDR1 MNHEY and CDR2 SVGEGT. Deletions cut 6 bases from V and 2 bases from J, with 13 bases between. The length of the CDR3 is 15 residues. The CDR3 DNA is TGTGCCAGCAGCACTAACCCGAGGACTAATGAAAAACTGTTTTTT. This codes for CASSTNPRTNEKLFF.

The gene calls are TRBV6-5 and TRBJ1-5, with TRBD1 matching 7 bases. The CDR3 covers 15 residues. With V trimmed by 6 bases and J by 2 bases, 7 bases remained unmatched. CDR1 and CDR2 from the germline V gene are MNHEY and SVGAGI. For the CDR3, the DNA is TGTGCCAGCAGAATGACAGGGCCCGGCAATCAGCCCCAGCATTTT. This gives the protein CASRMTGPGNQPQHF.

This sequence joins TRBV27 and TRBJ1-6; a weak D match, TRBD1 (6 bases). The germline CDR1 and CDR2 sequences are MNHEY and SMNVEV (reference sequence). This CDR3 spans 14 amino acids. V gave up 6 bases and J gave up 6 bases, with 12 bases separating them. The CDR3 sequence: CASSSGQLNSPLHF. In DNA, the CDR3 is TGTGCCAGCAGCTCCGGACAGCTTAATTCACCCCTCCACTTT.

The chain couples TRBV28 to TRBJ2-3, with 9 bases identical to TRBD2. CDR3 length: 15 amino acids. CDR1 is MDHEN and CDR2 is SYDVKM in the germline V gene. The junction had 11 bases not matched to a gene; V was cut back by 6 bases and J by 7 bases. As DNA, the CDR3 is TGTGCCAGCAGCCACGCCGGCGGGAGGGGGTATACGCAGTATTTT. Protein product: CASSHAGGRGYTQYF.

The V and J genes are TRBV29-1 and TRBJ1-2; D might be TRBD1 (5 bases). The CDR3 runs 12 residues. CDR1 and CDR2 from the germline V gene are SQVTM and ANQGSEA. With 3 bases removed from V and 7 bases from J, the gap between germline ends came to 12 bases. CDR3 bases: TGCAGCGTTGACTCAGGGACTGGTGGCTACACCTTC. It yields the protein CSVDSGTGGYTF.

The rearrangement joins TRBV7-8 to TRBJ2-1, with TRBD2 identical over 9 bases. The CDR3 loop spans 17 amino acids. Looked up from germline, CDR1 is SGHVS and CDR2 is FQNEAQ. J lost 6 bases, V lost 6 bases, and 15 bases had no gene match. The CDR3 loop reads CASSPPAAGGQVNEQFF. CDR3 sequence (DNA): TGTGCCAGCAGTCCACCCGCCGCGGGAGGGCAGGTCAATGAGCAGTTCTTC.

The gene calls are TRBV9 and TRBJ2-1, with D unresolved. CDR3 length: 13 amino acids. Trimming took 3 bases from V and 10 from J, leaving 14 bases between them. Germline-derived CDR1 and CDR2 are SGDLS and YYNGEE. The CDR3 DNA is TGTGCCAGCAGCGGACTGATAGCTGGCGAGCAGTTCTTC. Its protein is CASSGLIAGEQFF. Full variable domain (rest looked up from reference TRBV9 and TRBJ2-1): DSGVTQTPKHLITATGQRVTLRCSPRSGDLSVYWYQQSLDQGLQFLIQYYNGEERAKGNILERFSAQQFPDLHSELNLSSLELGDSALYFCASSGLIAGEQFFGPGTRLTVL.

CDR3 DNA sequence: TGTGCCACCAGTGCCTCCGGTCCGAATCAGCCCCAGCATTTT. This codes for CATSASGPNQPQHF. This chain uses TRBV24-1 with TRBJ1-5; D remains ambiguous. The CDR3 spans 14 residues. V lost 5 bases to trimming and J lost 4 bases, with 11 bases between them. CDR1 is KGHDR and CDR2 is SFDVKD in the germline V gene.

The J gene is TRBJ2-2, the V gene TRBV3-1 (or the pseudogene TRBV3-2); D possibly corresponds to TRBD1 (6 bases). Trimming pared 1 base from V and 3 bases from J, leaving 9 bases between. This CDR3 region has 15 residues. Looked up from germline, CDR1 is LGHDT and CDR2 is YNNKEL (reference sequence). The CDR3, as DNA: TGTGCCAGCAGCCAAGGACGGACAGACACCGGGGAGCTGTTTTTT. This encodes CASSQGRTDTGELFF.

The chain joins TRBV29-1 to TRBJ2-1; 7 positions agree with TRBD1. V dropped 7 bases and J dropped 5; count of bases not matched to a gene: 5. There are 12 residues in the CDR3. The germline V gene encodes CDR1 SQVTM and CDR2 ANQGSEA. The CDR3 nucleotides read TGCAGCGGTACCACAGGGGACAATGAGCAGTTCTTC. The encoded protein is CSGTTGDNEQFF.

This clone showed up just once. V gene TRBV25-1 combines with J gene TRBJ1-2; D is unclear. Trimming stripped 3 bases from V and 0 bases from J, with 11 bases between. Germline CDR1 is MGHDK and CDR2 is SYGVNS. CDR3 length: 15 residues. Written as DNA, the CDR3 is TGTGCCAGCAGTGAGCCGGGAAGGGCTAACTATGGCTACACCTTC. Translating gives CASSEPGRANYGYTF.

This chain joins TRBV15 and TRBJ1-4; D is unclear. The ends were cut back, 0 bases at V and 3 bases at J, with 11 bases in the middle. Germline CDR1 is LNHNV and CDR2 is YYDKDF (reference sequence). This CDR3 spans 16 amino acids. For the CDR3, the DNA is TGTGCCACCAGCAGAGATCTTGGACTTTCTAATGAAAAACTGTTTTTT. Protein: CATSRDLGLSNEKLFF.

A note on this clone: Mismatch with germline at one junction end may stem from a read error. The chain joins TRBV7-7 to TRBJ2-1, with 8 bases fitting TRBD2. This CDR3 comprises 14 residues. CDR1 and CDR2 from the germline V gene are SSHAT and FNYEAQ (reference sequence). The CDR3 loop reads CASSLGGRFNQQFF. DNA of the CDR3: TGTGCTAGCAGCTTGGGCGGGAGGTTCAACCAGCAGTTCTTC.

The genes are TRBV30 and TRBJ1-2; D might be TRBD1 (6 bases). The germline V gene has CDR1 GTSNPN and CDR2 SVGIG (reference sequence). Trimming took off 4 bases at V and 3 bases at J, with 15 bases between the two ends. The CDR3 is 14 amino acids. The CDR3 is CAWMGGGQDYGYTF. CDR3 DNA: TGTGCCTGGATGGGGGGGGGCCAAGACTATGGCTACACCTTC.

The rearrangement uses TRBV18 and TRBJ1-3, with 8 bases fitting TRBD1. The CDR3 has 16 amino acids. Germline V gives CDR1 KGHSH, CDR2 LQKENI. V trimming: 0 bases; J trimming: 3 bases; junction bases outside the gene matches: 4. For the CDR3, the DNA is TGTGCCAGCTCACCACCATCACAGGGGGTTGGAAACACCATATATTTT. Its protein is CASSPPSQGVGNTIYF.

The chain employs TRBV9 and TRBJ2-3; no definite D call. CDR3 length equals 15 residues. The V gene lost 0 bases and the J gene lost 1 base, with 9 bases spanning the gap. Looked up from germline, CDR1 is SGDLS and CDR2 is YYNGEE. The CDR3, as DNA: TGTGCCAGCAGCGTAGCCAACTCTGGCACAGATACGCAGTATTTT. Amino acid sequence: CASSVANSGTDTQYF.

CDR3 sequence: CASRPPGLAGGGAKNIQYF. The CDR3 DNA sequence: TGTGCCAGCAGACCTCCGGGACTAGCGGGAGGCGGGGCCAAAAACATTCAGTACTTC. The chain links TRBV28 to TRBJ2-4, with 15 bases identical to TRBD2. The J segment lost 1 base and the V segment lost 6 bases, leaving 10 bases of the junction unmatched. The CDR3 length is 19 residues. The V gene's germline CDR1 is MDHEN and CDR2 SYDVKM.